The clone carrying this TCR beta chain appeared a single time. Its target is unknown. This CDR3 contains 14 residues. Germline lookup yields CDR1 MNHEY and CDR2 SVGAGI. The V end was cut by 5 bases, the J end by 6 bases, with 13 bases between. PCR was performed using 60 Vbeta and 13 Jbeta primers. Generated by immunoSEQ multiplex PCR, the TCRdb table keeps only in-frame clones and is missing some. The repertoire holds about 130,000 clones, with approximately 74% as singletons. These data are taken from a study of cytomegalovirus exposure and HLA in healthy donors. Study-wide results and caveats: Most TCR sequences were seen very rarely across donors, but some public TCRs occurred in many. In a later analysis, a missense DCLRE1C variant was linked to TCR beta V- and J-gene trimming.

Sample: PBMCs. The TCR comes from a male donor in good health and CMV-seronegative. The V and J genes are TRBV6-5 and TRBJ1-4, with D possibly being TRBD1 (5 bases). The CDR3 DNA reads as TGTGCCAGCAGTCCCCAGGGTCGGGATGAAAAACTGTTTTTT. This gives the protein CASSPQGRDEKLFF.